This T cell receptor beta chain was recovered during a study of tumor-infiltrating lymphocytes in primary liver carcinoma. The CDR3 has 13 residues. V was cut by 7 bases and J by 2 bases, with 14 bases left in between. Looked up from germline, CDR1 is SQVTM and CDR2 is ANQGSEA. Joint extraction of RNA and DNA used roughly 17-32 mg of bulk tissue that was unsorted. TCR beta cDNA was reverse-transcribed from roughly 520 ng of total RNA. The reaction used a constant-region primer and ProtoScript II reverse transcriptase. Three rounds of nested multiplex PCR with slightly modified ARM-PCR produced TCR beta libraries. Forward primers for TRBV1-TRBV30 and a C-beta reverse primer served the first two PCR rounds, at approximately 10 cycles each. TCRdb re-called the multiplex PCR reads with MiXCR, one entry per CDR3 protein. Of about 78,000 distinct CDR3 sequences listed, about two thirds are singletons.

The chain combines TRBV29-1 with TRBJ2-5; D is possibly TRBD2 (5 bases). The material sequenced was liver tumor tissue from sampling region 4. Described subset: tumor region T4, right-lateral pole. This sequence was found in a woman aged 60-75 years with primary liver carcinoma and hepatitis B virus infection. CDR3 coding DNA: TGCAGCGCATCACTAGGGATTCAAGAGACCCAGTACTTC. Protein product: CSASLGIQETQYF.